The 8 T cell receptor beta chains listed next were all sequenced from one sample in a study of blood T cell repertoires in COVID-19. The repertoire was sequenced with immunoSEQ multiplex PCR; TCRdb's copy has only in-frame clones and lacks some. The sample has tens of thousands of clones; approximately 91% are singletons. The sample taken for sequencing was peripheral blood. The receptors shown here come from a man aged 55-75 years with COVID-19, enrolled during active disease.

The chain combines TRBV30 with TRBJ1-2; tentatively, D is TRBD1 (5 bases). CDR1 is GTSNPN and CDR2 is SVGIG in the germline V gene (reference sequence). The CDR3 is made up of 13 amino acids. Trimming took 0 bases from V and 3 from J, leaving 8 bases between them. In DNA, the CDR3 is TGTGCCTGGAGTGTAAAAGGGGACTATGGCTACACCTTC. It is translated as CAWSVKGDYGYTF.

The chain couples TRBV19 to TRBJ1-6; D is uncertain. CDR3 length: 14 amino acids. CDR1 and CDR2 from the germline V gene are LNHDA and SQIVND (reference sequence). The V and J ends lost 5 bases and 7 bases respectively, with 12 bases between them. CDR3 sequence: CASSEMPGNSPLHF. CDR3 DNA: TGTGCCAGTAGTGAAATGCCGGGAAATTCACCCCTCCACTTT.

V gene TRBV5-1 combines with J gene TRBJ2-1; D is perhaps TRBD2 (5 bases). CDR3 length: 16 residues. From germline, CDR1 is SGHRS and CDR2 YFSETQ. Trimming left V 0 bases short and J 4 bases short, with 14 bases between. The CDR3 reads CASSLAGYTPYNEQFF. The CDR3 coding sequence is TGCGCCAGCAGCTTGGCGGGGTATACACCATACAATGAGCAGTTCTTC.

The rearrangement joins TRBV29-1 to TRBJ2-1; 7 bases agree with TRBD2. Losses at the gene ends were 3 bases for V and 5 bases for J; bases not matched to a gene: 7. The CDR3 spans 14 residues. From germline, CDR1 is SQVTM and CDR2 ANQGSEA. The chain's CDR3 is CSVDSASGHNEQFF. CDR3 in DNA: TGCAGCGTTGATTCGGCTAGCGGACACAATGAGCAGTTCTTC.

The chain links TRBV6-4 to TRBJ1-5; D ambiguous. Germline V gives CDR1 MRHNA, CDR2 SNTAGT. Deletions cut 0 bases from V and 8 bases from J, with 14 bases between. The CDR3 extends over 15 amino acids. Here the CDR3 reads CASSDSRTTKEPQHF. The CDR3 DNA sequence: TGTGCCAGCAGTGACTCGAGAACGACTAAAGAGCCCCAGCATTTT.

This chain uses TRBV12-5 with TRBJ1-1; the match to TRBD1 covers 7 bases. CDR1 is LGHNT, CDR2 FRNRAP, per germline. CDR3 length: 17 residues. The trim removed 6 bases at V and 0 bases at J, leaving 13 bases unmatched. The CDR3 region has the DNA TGTGCTAGTGGCCGGGGGGGGACAGTCTATTTGAACACTGAAGCTTTCTTT. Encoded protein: CASGRGGTVYLNTEAFF.

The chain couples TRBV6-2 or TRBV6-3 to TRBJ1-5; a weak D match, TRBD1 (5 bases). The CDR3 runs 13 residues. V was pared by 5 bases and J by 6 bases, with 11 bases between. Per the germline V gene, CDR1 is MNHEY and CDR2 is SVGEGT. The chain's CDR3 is CASSDQGRQPQHF. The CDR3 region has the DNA TGTGCCAGCAGTGACCAGGGTCGTCAGCCCCAGCATTTT.

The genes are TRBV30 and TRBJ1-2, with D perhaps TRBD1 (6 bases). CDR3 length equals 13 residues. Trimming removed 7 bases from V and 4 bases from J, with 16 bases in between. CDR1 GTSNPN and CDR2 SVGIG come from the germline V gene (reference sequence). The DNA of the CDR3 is TGTGCCTTAGACCGGGACACCCCCTATGGCTACACCTTC. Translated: CALDRDTPYGYTF.